The text below deals with one T cell receptor beta chain. For Graves' hyperthyroidism to be stable, ophthalmopathy could not progress within 18 months. Lactation, pregnancy, other autoimmune disease or uncontrolled infection led to exclusion of patients. The authors obtained PBMCs from over 8 ml of fresh peripheral blood. The trim removed 5 bases at V and 5 bases at J, leaving 7 bases unmatched. The CDR3 covers 14 residues. Per germline, CDR1 MNHNS and CDR2 SASEGT. Amplified regions were TCR beta CDR3 sequences from RNA transcripts. The TCR CDR3 was amplified in a first-round RT-PCR using the HTBI primer set. MiXCR was run by TCRdb on the multiplex PCR reads, yielding one entry per CDR3 protein. Of a few hundred thousand distinct CDR3 sequences in the sample, under 15% were seen once. The data belong to a study of T cells in Graves' hyperthyroidism and ophthalmopathy.

V gene TRBV6-1 combines with J gene TRBJ2-3; 7 bases fit TRBD1. The sample comprised blood. The receptor was isolated from a woman aged 30 to 39 with Graves' hyperthyroidism. The CDR3 coding sequence is TGTGCCAGCAGTTATAGGGACAGATTAGATACGCAGTATTTT. Protein product: CASSYRDRLDTQYF.